A selection of T cell receptor beta chains follows, all from one sample in a study of blood T cell repertoires in COVID-19. The data were produced by immunoSEQ multiplex PCR, yet TCRdb's version contains in-frame clones alone and is incomplete. Here the sample spans 130,000 or so clones, roughly 84% being singletons. The sequencing input was peripheral blood. The receptors stem from a man aged 55 to 69 with acute or convalescent COVID-19. CDR3s include the opening cysteine and the closing phenylalanine or tryptophan. The D gene is left open where the match is weak. Clone size is given for some rows only: seen once, a few or many times, or a class if the clone is expanded.

>NA|TRBJ1-2|NA|TRBV7-9
CASSLATGEYGYTF
TGTGCCAGCAGCTTAGCGACAGGAGAGTATGGCTACACCTTC
>NA|TRBJ1-1|NA|TRBV5-1
CASSLPGERAEAFF
TGCGCCAGCAGCTTGCCGGGGGAAAGAGCTGAAGCTTTCTTT
>NA|TRBJ2-3|NA|TRBV7-9
CASSSTGQTAVDTQYF
TGTGCCAGCAGTTCCACGGGACAAACCGCAGTAGATACGCAGTATTTT
>NA|TRBJ2-3|NA|TRBV28
CASSFQRTDTQYF
TGTGCCAGCAGTTTCCAGCGAACAGATACGCAGTATTTT
>NA|TRBJ1-5|NA|TRBV18
CASSPQQGVDQHF
TGTGCCAGCTCACCTCAACAGGGTGTCGACCAGCATTTT
>NA|TRBJ1-5|few|TRBV19
CASAHNRDKNQPQHF
TGTGCCAGTGCACACAACAGGGATAAGAATCAGCCCCAGCATTTT
>TRBD1|TRBJ1-5|NA|TRBV5-1
CASSVGTGANQPQHF
TGCGCCAGCAGCGTCGGGACAGGGGCCAATCAGCCCCAGCATTTT
>NA|TRBJ1-6|once|TRBV19
CASRTQSYNSPLHF
TGTGCCAGTAGAACACAGAGCTATAATTCACCCCTCCACTTT
>NA|TRBJ1-3|NA|TRBV6-1
CASSQFSGNTIYF
TGTGCCAGCAGTCAGTTCTCTGGAAACACCATATATTTT
>NA|TRBJ1-3|NA|TRBV6-5
CASTAGPEPGNTIYF
TGTGCCAGCACTGCGGGTCCAGAGCCTGGAAACACCATATATTTT
>TRBD1|TRBJ1-2|NA|TRBV9
CASSVDRTGPPTGGYTF
TGTGCCAGCAGCGTAGACAGGACAGGGCCCCCCACCGGGGGCTACACCTTC
>NA|TRBJ2-1|NA|TRBV27
CASSLDSNNEQFF
TGTGCCAGCAGTCTGGACAGCAACAATGAGCAGTTCTTC
>TRBD1|TRBJ1-2|NA|TRBV4-1
CASSQERTGSGYTF
TGCGCCAGCAGCCAAGAAAGGACAGGGAGTGGCTACACCTTC
>NA|TRBJ2-5|NA|TRBV28
CASSKGLQETQYF
TGTGCCAGCAGTAAGGGACTCCAAGAGACCCAGTACTTC